A selection of T cell receptor beta chains follows, all from one sample in a study of blood T cell repertoires in COVID-19. The repertoire was sequenced with immunoSEQ multiplex PCR; TCRdb's copy has only in-frame clones and lacks some. This table has around 240,000 clones, 65% to 90% appearing once. Sequences were obtained from peripheral blood. These receptors came from a woman aged 40 to 50 who had recovered from COVID-19. Both conserved end residues are part of each CDR3. Each record gives: D gene, J gene, V gene, clone size, CDR3 protein, CDR3 DNA. The D gene is left open where the match is weak. Size tells how often a clone was seen (once, few, many) or the class of an expanded clone, and some rows leave it out.

- TRBJ1-1 TRBV7-2 - CASSLQGVGAEAFF TGTGCCAGCAGCTTACAGGGCGTTGGGGCTGAAGCTTTCTTT
- TRBJ1-2 TRBV2 - CASGDKANYGYTF TGTGCCAGCGGGGACAAAGCTAACTATGGCTACACCTTC
TRBD1 TRBJ2-7 TRBV7-6 - CASSLAEGQGSYEQYF TGTGCCAGCAGCTTAGCGGAGGGACAGGGATCCTACGAGCAGTACTTC
- TRBJ1-1 TRBV6-2/TRBV6-3 - CASSLTPDRDEAFF TGTGCCAGCAGCCTCACCCCGGACAGAGATGAAGCTTTCTTT
TRBD1 TRBJ1-6 TRBV5-6 - CASSLAAGTGANSPLHF TGTGCCAGCAGCTTGGCTGCGGGGACAGGGGCAAATTCACCCCTCCACTTT
TRBD1 TRBJ2-1 TRBV6-2/TRBV6-3 - CASSWGQGYYNEQFF TGTGCCAGCAGTTGGGGACAGGGATATTACAATGAGCAGTTCTTC
- TRBJ1-1 TRBV7-9 - CASSFQDMNTEAFF TGTGCCAGCAGCTTTCAAGACATGAACACTGAAGCTTTCTTT
- TRBJ1-5 TRBV6-5 - CASSNGDQPQHF TGTGCCAGCAGTAACGGTGATCAGCCCCAGCATTTT
TRBD1 TRBJ1-2 TRBV7-8 - CASSLSATGDYGYTF TGTGCCAGCAGCTTGTCAGCGACAGGGGACTATGGCTACACCTTC
- TRBJ2-7 TRBV2 - CASSEAVRGYYEQYF TGTGCCAGCAGTGAAGCGGTCAGGGGATACTACGAGCAGTACTTC
- TRBJ2-2 TRBV12-3/TRBV12-4 - CASAPLTGELFF TGTGCCAGCGCCCCTCTAACCGGGGAGCTGTTTTTT
TRBD1 TRBJ1-2 TRBV4-2 - CASSQEPTGDLYGYTF TGTGCCAGCAGCCAAGAGCCGACAGGGGACCTCTATGGCTACACCTTC
- TRBJ2-7 TRBV30 - CAWSPGIGSYEQYF TGTGCCTGGAGTCCAGGGATAGGGTCCTACGAGCAGTACTTC
TRBD2 TRBJ2-7 TRBV18 - CASSPAGGSSYEQYF TGTGCCAGCTCACCCGCGGGGGGCTCCTCCTACGAGCAGTACTTC
TRBD2 TRBJ2-3 TRBV30 - CAWSTPGGQLGDTQYF TGTGCCTGGAGTACTCCGGGGGGGCAGTTAGGAGATACGCAGTATTTT
TRBD2 TRBJ2-5 TRBV27 - CTSSLLRTSGQETQYF TGTACCAGCAGTTTATTACGGACTAGCGGGCAAGAGACCCAGTACTTC
- TRBJ1-1 TRBV25-1 - CASSDRGNTEAFF TGTGCCAGCAGTGACAGGGGGAACACTGAAGCTTTCTTT
TRBD1 TRBJ1-2 TRBV7-8 many CASSYRGGEDYGYTF TGTGCCAGCAGCTACAGGGGAGGCGAAGACTATGGCTACACCTTC